These 21 T cell receptor beta chains came from one sample sequenced in a study of PD-L1 blockade in urothelial cancer. Some clones are missing from TCRdb's copy, which holds only in-frame ones; the method was immunoSEQ multiplex PCR. The sample lists 70,000 to 85,000 clones; 80% to 85% were seen once. The material was PBMCs, obtained around atezolizumab (anti-PD-L1) treatment. The receptors derive from a man in his 70s with urothelial cancer.

CDR3 in DNA: TGTGCCAGCAGCGTAGCGGGGCGGGAGGAAGATACGCAGTATTTT. This codes for CASSVAGREEDTQYF. This chain links TRBV9 with TRBJ2-3; TRBD2 aligns across 8 bases. The CDR3 is made up of 15 amino acids. J gave up 5 bases and V 0 bases, and 5 bases lay outside the gene matches. Germline CDR1 reads SGDLS; CDR2 reads YYNGEE. Full variable domain (missing parts from reference TRBV9 and TRBJ2-3): DSGVTQTPKHLITATGQRVTLRCSPRSGDLSVYWYQQSLDQGLQFLIQYYNGEERAKGNILERFSAQQFPDLHSELNLSSLELGDSALYFCASSVAGREEDTQYFGPGTRLTVL.

The chain has TRBV5-6 and TRBJ2-7, with D possibly TRBD1 on 6 matching bases. Trimming took off 0 bases at V and 5 bases at J, with 6 bases between the two ends. CDR1 SGHDT and CDR2 YYEEEE come from the germline V gene. The CDR3 consists of 12 residues. This CDR3 reads CASSLDRDEQYF. In DNA form, the CDR3 reads TGTGCCAGCAGCTTGGACAGGGACGAGCAGTACTTC.

The chain is built from TRBV28 and TRBJ1-3; D is undetermined. V was clipped by 3 bases and J by 0 bases, with 18 bases between them. CDR3 size: 18 residues. Per the germline V gene, CDR1 is MDHEN and CDR2 is SYDVKM. This CDR3 is CASSFSLGGTTSGNTIYF. CDR3 sequence (DNA): TGTGCCAGCAGTTTTTCTCTTGGCGGAACTACCTCTGGAAACACCATATATTTT.

This clone was seen only once. This chain joins TRBV6-1 and TRBJ2-2; possible D gene TRBD1, 6 bases. V was trimmed by 6 bases and J by 2 bases, leaving 10 bases between them. The CDR3 sequence is 14 residues long. Germline lookup yields CDR1 MNHNS and CDR2 SASEGT. The DNA of the CDR3 is TGTGCCAGCAGAGGACAGCCTAACACCGGGGAGCTGTTTTTT. This codes for CASRGQPNTGELFF.

The chain recombines TRBV28 with TRBJ1-3; D perhaps matches TRBD1 (5 bases). Germline lookup yields CDR1 MDHEN and CDR2 SYDVKM. The CDR3 covers 15 residues. Deletions cut 3 bases from V and 4 bases from J, with 13 bases between. DNA of the CDR3: TGTGCCAGCAGTTTTATGGGAGGGGCCGGAAACACCATATATTTT. Amino acids: CASSFMGGAGNTIYF.

The chain uses TRBV5-1 and TRBJ2-1, with TRBD1 identical over 9 bases. This CDR3 has 13 residues. Trimming cost V 2 bases and J 10 bases; bases outside gene matches: 4. Germline CDR1 reads SGHRS; CDR2 reads YFSETQ. The CDR3 is CASSFTGGKEQFF. In DNA form, the CDR3 reads TGCGCCAGCAGCTTTACAGGGGGCAAGGAGCAGTTCTTC.

The chain combines TRBV5-1 with TRBJ2-3, with unresolved D. The CDR3 runs 14 residues. V lost 4 bases, J lost 1 base, and 10 bases lay in between. Germline CDR1 reads SGHRS; CDR2 reads YFSETQ. The CDR3 here is CASSLAKRTDTQYF. CDR3 coding DNA: TGCGCCAGCAGCCTCGCCAAGCGCACAGATACGCAGTATTTT. The full variable domain, rest sourced from reference TRBV5-1 and TRBJ2-3, is KAGVTQTPRYLIKTRGQQVTLSCSPISGHRSVSWYQQTPGQGLQFLFEYFSETQRNKGNFPGRFSGRQFSNSRSEMNVSTLELGDSALYLCASSLAKRTDTQYFGPGTRLTVL.

The chain has TRBV12-5 and TRBJ2-1; a possible D gene is TRBD2 (6 bases). The CDR3 contains 15 residues. Trimming took off 7 bases at V and 5 bases at J, with 18 bases between the two ends. The germline V gene has CDR1 LGHNT and CDR2 FRNRAP. The CDR3 loop reads CASARAGSGHNEQFF. In DNA form, the CDR3 reads TGTGCTAGTGCCCGGGCCGGGAGCGGCCACAATGAGCAGTTCTTC.

V is TRBV5-1 and J is TRBJ2-7, with TRBD1 matching 7 bases. V trimming: 5 bases; J trimming: 3 bases; junction bases outside the gene matches: 5. Germline lookup yields CDR1 SGHRS and CDR2 YFSETQ. CDR3 size: 13 residues. CDR3 coding DNA: TGCGCCAGCAGTTTAGGGGGCCTCTACGAGCAGTACTTC. Its protein product is CASSLGGLYEQYF. The full variable domain, rest sourced from reference TRBV5-1 and TRBJ2-7, is KAGVTQTPRYLIKTRGQQVTLSCSPISGHRSVSWYQQTPGQGLQFLFEYFSETQRNKGNFPGRFSGRQFSNSRSEMNVSTLELGDSALYLCASSLGGLYEQYFGPGTRLTVT.

The rearrangement joins TRBV28 to TRBJ1-2; D is undetermined. The CDR3 runs 14 residues. Germline loops: CDR1 MDHEN, CDR2 SYDVKM. Deletions cut 0 bases from V and 4 bases from J, with 9 bases between. The CDR3 is CASSLWASSYGYTF. As DNA, the CDR3 is TGTGCCAGCAGTTTATGGGCCTCTAGCTATGGCTACACCTTC.

The rearrangement joins TRBV4-2 to TRBJ2-1; the match to TRBD2 covers 9 bases. This CDR3 contains 16 residues. CDR1 is LGHNA, CDR2 YNFKEQ, per germline. With V trimmed by 4 bases and J by 10 bases, 14 bases remained unmatched. The CDR3 sequence is CASSLTGGTSLEEQFF. CDR3 DNA: TGTGCCAGCAGCCTCACAGGCGGGACTAGCTTGGAGGAGCAGTTCTTC.

This chain connects TRBV5-1 to TRBJ2-3, with 9 nucleotides matching TRBD2. Looked up from germline, CDR1 is SGHRS and CDR2 is YFSETQ. With 4 bases clipped from V and 5 bases from J, the junction kept 5 bases outside the gene matches. The CDR3 contains 14 residues. The CDR3 DNA reads as TGCGCCAGCAGCATTAGCGGGAGCGGAGATACGCAGTATTTT. Translated, it gives CASSISGSGDTQYF.

This chain joins TRBV28 and TRBJ2-1; TRBD2 matches 9 bases. The germline gives CDR1 MDHEN, CDR2 SYDVKM. Trimming cost V 6 bases and J 4 bases; bases outside gene matches: 10. There are 16 residues in the CDR3. CDR3 sequence (DNA): TGTGCCAGCAGGACAGCAAGACTAGCGGTTTACAATGAGCAGTTCTTC. Protein sequence: CASRTARLAVYNEQFF.

V usage is TRBV5-4 and J usage is TRBJ2-5, with 13 bases matching TRBD2. From germline, CDR1 is SGHNT and CDR2 YYREEE (reference sequence). V lost 2 bases to trimming and J lost 12 bases; unmatched junction nucleotides: 7. This CDR3 has 14 amino acids. CDR3: CASSFGLAGDEKYF. In DNA form, the CDR3 reads TGTGCCAGCAGCTTCGGACTAGCGGGAGACGAAAAGTACTTC.

This chain connects TRBV5-6 to TRBJ2-3, with D tentatively TRBD1 (6 bases). The CDR3 loop spans 15 amino acids. Germline CDR1 reads SGHDT; CDR2 reads YYEEEE. V was pared by 2 bases and J by 3 bases, with 13 bases between. CDR3 loop: CASSLQGVGTDTQYF. As DNA, the CDR3 is TGTGCCAGCAGCTTACAGGGCGTGGGGACAGATACGCAGTATTTT.

This clone was counted once. The gene calls are TRBV5-1 and TRBJ2-3, with 12 positions matching TRBD2. This CDR3 spans 17 amino acids. Trimming took 7 bases from V and 0 from J; bases not matched to a gene: 9. The germline V gene encodes CDR1 SGHRS and CDR2 YFSETQ. This chain's CDR3 is CASGTGLAGTSTDTQYF. The DNA of the CDR3 is TGCGCCAGCGGCACTGGACTAGCGGGAACCAGCACAGATACGCAGTATTTT.

J is TRBJ1-2 and V is TRBV6-1, with D perhaps matching TRBD1 (6 bases). Trimming shortened V by 1 base and J by 0 bases, and 9 bases separated the two germline ends. The CDR3 is 15 residues long. CDR1 and CDR2 from the germline V gene are MNHNS and SASEGT. The CDR3 DNA follows: TGTGCCAGCAGTGAAGGGACAGCGACTAACTATGGCTACACCTTC. It is translated as CASSEGTATNYGYTF.

This chain links TRBV18 with TRBJ2-3, with D perhaps matching TRBD1 (5 bases). This CDR3 is 14 amino acids long. V dropped 6 bases and J dropped 2 bases, with 12 bases sitting between them. Per germline, CDR1 KGHSH and CDR2 LQKENI. Here the CDR3 reads CASSPTVPTDTQYF. CDR3 DNA sequence: TGTGCCAGCTCGCCGACAGTCCCCACAGATACGCAGTATTTT.

The chain is built from TRBV7-2 and TRBJ2-7; 8 nucleotides align to TRBD2. The CDR3 has 13 amino acids. V lost 3 bases and J lost 3; bases outside the gene matches: 1. Germline CDR1 is SGHTA and CDR2 is FQGNSA. CDR3 bases: TGTGCCAGCAGCTTGAGCGGGAGCTACGAGCAGTACTTC. Its protein is CASSLSGSYEQYF.

This rearrangement joins TRBV18 to TRBJ2-5; 8 bases agree with TRBD2. J gave up 2 bases and V 3 bases, and 8 bases lay outside the gene matches. Germline assignment: CDR1 KGHSH and CDR2 LQKENI. The CDR3 is made up of 16 amino acids. The CDR3 bases are TGTGCCAGCTCACCCCCCGCGGCGGGAGGTCAAGAGACCCAGTACTTC. Protein: CASSPPAAGGQETQYF.

The J gene is TRBJ1-4, the V gene TRBV18; tentatively, D is TRBD1 (5 bases). The CDR3 has 15 residues. Trimming removed 2 bases from V and 5 bases from J, with 12 bases in between. Germline values: CDR1 KGHSH, CDR2 LQKENI. This chain's CDR3 is CASSPWGRDNEKLFF. CDR3 sequence (DNA): TGTGCCAGCTCACCATGGGGGAGGGACAATGAAAAACTGTTTTTT.